Shown below are 22 T cell receptor beta chains from a single sample sequenced in a study of blood T cell repertoires in COVID-19. Assay: immunoSEQ multiplex PCR; the TCRdb copy retains only in-frame clones and omits some. The sample yields 130,000 to 150,000 clones, roughly 80% seen once. Specimen: PBMCs or T cells enriched from blood (not recorded which). Every receptor here comes from a middle-aged man who had recovered from COVID-19.

This clone was observed a handful of times. V usage is TRBV5-4 and J usage is TRBJ2-7; the match to TRBD1 covers 10 bases. V was pared by 1 base and J by 3 bases, with 4 bases of the junction left unmatched. This CDR3 has 15 residues. From germline, CDR1 is SGHNT and CDR2 YYREEE (reference sequence). The CDR3 DNA follows: TGTGCCAGCAGCTTGCCCGGGACAGGGGTCTACGAGCAGTACTTC. Its protein product is CASSLPGTGVYEQYF. Together with reference TRBV5-4 and TRBJ2-7, the CDR3 gives the full variable domain: ETGVTQSPTHLIKTRGQQVTLRCSSQSGHNTVSWYQQALGQGPQFIFQYYREEENGRGNFPPRFSGLQFPNYSSELNVNALELDDSALYLCASSLPGTGVYEQYFGPGTRLTVT.

The gene calls are TRBV7-9 and TRBJ2-7; 7 bases fit TRBD1. V gave up 6 bases and J gave up 1 base; unmatched junction bases: 6. The CDR3 totals 14 residues. The germline CDR1 and CDR2 sequences are SEHNR and FQNEAQ (reference sequence). For the CDR3, the DNA is TGTGCCAGCAGACCAGACAGGGTGTCCTACGAGCAGTACTTC. This sequence encodes CASRPDRVSYEQYF.

This chain joins TRBV7-2 and TRBJ2-7, with D maybe TRBD1 (6 bases). Germline CDR1 is SGHTA and CDR2 is FQGNSA. The CDR3 length is 15 residues. The V end lost 5 bases, the J end lost 2 bases, and 16 bases lay between the germline ends. The CDR3 here is CASSQGQGKTYEQYF. CDR3 nucleotide sequence: TGTGCCAGCAGCCAAGGGCAGGGGAAAACCTACGAGCAGTACTTC.

This chain joins TRBV7-6 and TRBJ1-1; no reliable D call. Germline-derived CDR1 and CDR2 are SGHVS and FNYEAQ. The CDR3 has 12 residues. V lost 4 bases and J 3 bases, leaving 6 bases between the germline ends. CDR3 coding DNA: TGTGCCAGCAGCTCTCGGGACACTGAAGCTTTCTTT. This translates into CASSSRDTEAFF. The full variable domain, completed using reference TRBV7-6 and TRBJ1-1, is GAGVSQSPRYKVTKRGQDVALRCDPISGHVSLYWYRQALGQGPEFLTYFNYEAQQDKSGLPNDRFSAERPEGSISTLTIQRTEQRDSAMYRCASSSRDTEAFFGQGTRLTVV.

The chain joins TRBV6-1 to TRBJ2-1; 7 positions match TRBD1. The J segment lost 6 bases and the V segment lost 6 bases, leaving 14 bases of the junction unmatched. Germline values: CDR1 MNHNS, CDR2 SASEGT. CDR3 length: 16 amino acids. The CDR3 region is CASRERGPARANEQFF. The CDR3 nucleotides are TGTGCCAGCAGGGAAAGGGGGCCCGCCCGGGCCAATGAGCAGTTCTTC.

The CDR3 protein is CASSLGGASTEAFF. CDR3 nucleotides: TGCGCCAGCAGCTTAGGGGGGGCAAGCACTGAAGCTTTCTTT. This chain connects TRBV5-1 to TRBJ1-1, with a possible D match to TRBD1 (6 bases). The V end lost 2 bases, the J end lost 4 bases, and 12 bases lay between the germline ends. This CDR3 comprises 14 residues. Germline-derived CDR1 and CDR2 are SGHRS and YFSETQ. Complete variable domain (other parts from reference TRBV5-1 and TRBJ1-1): KAGVTQTPRYLIKTRGQQVTLSCSPISGHRSVSWYQQTPGQGLQFLFEYFSETQRNKGNFPGRFSGRQFSNSRSEMNVSTLELGDSALYLCASSLGGASTEAFFGQGTRLTVV.

In DNA form, the CDR3 reads TGTGCCAGCAGGCAGGGAAACTACGAGCAGTACTTC. Its translation is CASRQGNYEQYF. The chain couples TRBV28 to TRBJ2-7; the D gene is possibly TRBD1 (5 bases). Trimming pared 6 bases from V and 3 bases from J, leaving 9 bases between. Germline loops: CDR1 MDHEN, CDR2 SYDVKM. The length of the CDR3 is 12 residues. Combining the CDR3 with reference TRBV28 and TRBJ2-7 gives the whole variable domain DVKVTQSSRYLVKRTGEKVFLECVQDMDHENMFWYRQDPGLGLRLIYFSYDVKMKEKGDIPEGYSVSREKKERFSLILESASTNQTSMYLCASRQGNYEQYFGPGTRLTVT.

The chain links TRBV3-1 (or the pseudogene TRBV3-2) to TRBJ1-5; perhaps TRBD1 as D (6 bases). In germline, CDR1 is LGHDT, CDR2 YNNKEL (reference sequence). V dropped 4 bases and J dropped 1 base, with 11 bases sitting between them. The CDR3 runs to 15 residues. CDR3 DNA: TGTGCCAGCAGCCTTCAGGGGAAAAGCAATCAGCCCCAGCATTTT. The encoded protein is CASSLQGKSNQPQHF.

The chain links TRBV6-2 or TRBV6-3 to TRBJ1-4; no clear D. The CDR3 is 14 residues long. V dropped 5 bases and J dropped 8 bases, with 15 bases sitting between them. The germline V gene has CDR1 MNHEY and CDR2 SVGEGT. CDR3 residues: CASSQTPPGEKLFF. The DNA for the CDR3 is TGTGCCAGCAGTCAGACACCCCCGGGGGAAAAACTGTTTTTT.

This chain joins TRBV5-1 and TRBJ1-5; D is possibly TRBD1 (6 bases). V dropped 0 bases and J dropped 5 bases, with 12 bases sitting between them. Germline V gives CDR1 SGHRS, CDR2 YFSETQ. The CDR3 contains 15 residues. The CDR3 spells CASSLGQGSDQPQHF. In nucleotides, the CDR3 is TGCGCCAGCAGCTTGGGTCAGGGGTCAGATCAGCCCCAGCATTTT.

The J gene is TRBJ1-2, the V gene TRBV10-3; the D is unclear. Germline CDR1 and CDR2: ENHRY and SYGVKD. With 4 bases removed from V and 1 base from J, the gap between germline ends came to 16 bases. The length of the CDR3 is 16 residues. CDR3 sequence (DNA): TGTGCCATCAGTGGCACGGAGGCCAGAAATAACTATGGCTACACCTTC. Its translation: CAISGTEARNNYGYTF.

V and J are TRBV6-5 and TRBJ1-2; a weak D match, TRBD1 (5 bases). V dropped 6 bases and J dropped 4 bases, with 9 bases sitting between them. The CDR3 runs to 12 residues. The germline V gene encodes CDR1 MNHEY and CDR2 SVGAGI. CDR3: CASRGPSYGYTF. The CDR3 DNA reads TGTGCCAGCAGGGGGCCTTCCTATGGCTACACCTTC.

This clone was observed once. V usage is TRBV5-1 and J usage is TRBJ1-1, with TRBD1 as a possible D gene (6 bases). The V end was cut by 3 bases, the J end by 4 bases, with 16 bases between. Germline V lookup: CDR1 SGHRS, CDR2 YFSETQ. The CDR3 has 15 residues. DNA for the CDR3: TGCGCCAGCAGCTCCCTAGACAGGTTGAGCACTGAAGCTTTCTTT. Translating it yields CASSSLDRLSTEAFF.

The gene calls are TRBV7-2 and TRBJ1-3; D call uncertain. V was clipped by 6 bases and J by 0 bases, with 12 bases between them. CDR1 and CDR2 from the germline V gene are SGHTA and FQGNSA. CDR3 size: 15 residues. CDR3 nucleotides: TGTGCCAGCAGAACCCCGGGGAGCTCTGGAAACACCATATATTTT. It specifies CASRTPGSSGNTIYF.

This clone was seen once. CDR3 bases: TGTGCCTGGACCCCAGGACAGGGGGTCTACGAGCAGTACTTC. Its protein is CAWTPGQGVYEQYF. The chain links TRBV30 to TRBJ2-7; 10 bases line up with TRBD1. CDR1 is GTSNPN and CDR2 is SVGIG in the germline V gene (reference sequence). The V gene end was trimmed by 4 bases and the J gene end by 3 bases; junction bases not matched to a gene: 6. The CDR3 consists of 14 residues.

The rearrangement links TRBV7-9 to TRBJ1-5, with D perhaps matching TRBD1 (6 bases). In germline, CDR1 is SEHNR, CDR2 FQNEAQ (reference sequence). CDR3 length equals 15 residues. The V end was cut by 1 base, the J end by 7 bases, with 14 bases between. This CDR3 is CASSLGQVDTQPQHF. CDR3 nucleotide sequence: TGTGCCAGCAGCTTAGGACAGGTCGACACCCAGCCCCAGCATTTT.

J is TRBJ1-5 and V is TRBV7-8; D perhaps matches TRBD1 (6 bases). This CDR3 comprises 15 residues. Germline CDR1 reads SGHVS; CDR2 reads FQNEAQ. V was pared by 1 base and J by 9 bases, with 16 bases between. CDR3 DNA: TGTGCCAGCAGCTTAGACCGGACAGTACATCGGCCCCAGCATTTT. Its protein is CASSLDRTVHRPQHF.

This clone was detected only a few times. The V gene is TRBV19, the J gene TRBJ2-7, with TRBD1 identical over 8 bases. Germline loops: CDR1 LNHDA, CDR2 SQIVND (reference sequence). V shed 9 bases, J shed 4 bases, and the junction held 11 bases outside the gene matches. The length of the CDR3 is 14 residues. The CDR3: CASARTGTGYEQYF. The DNA for the CDR3 is TGTGCCAGCGCCCGAACCGGGACAGGATACGAGCAGTACTTC.

The J gene is TRBJ2-7, the V gene TRBV4-3; 9 nucleotides match TRBD1. J gave up 6 bases and V 4 bases, and 4 bases lay outside the gene matches. Looked up from germline, CDR1 is LGHNA and CDR2 is YSLEER. CDR3 length: 13 amino acids. The CDR3 protein is CASSRDRASEQYF. CDR3 DNA sequence: TGCGCCAGCAGCCGGGACAGGGCTTCCGAGCAGTACTTC.

The genes are TRBV9 and TRBJ1-3; D is unclear. The CDR3 runs 18 residues. Between the trimmed V and J ends, which lost 0 bases and 2 bases, there was a span of 18 bases. The germline V gene encodes CDR1 SGDLS and CDR2 YYNGEE. This CDR3 reads CASSVGTDNSFPGNTIYF. In nucleotides, the CDR3 is TGTGCCAGCAGCGTAGGTACAGATAATTCGTTCCCTGGAAACACCATATATTTT.

The chain recombines TRBV9 with TRBJ2-1; the match to TRBD2 covers 8 bases. Germline CDR1 and CDR2: SGDLS and YYNGEE. The CDR3 extends over 15 amino acids. The junction had 10 bases not matched to a gene; V was cut back by 4 bases and J by 7 bases. DNA for the CDR3: TGTGCCAGCAGCCCCCGGGAGGGGTCGAGGAATGAGCAGTTCTTC. Amino acid sequence: CASSPREGSRNEQFF.

For this clone: One junction end disagrees with the germline gene, perhaps due to a read error. The chain is built from TRBV7-7 and TRBJ2-5; 7 bases map to TRBD1. The CDR3 loop spans 15 amino acids. CDR1 and CDR2 from the germline V gene are SSHAT and FNYEAQ (reference sequence). The CDR3 DNA sequence: TGTGCTAGCAGCCCAGGGACAGCCTTACAAGAGACCCAGTACTTC. Its protein is CASSPGTALQETQYF.